Presented here are 26 T cell receptor beta chains from one specimen sequenced in a study of human T cells and chemical hapten exposure (dated by TCRdb to about 2021). Library preparation was by RACE. Sequencing took place on a NextSeq 500. TCRdb took the public reads, trimmed them with fastp at Q25, ran MiXCR for clone calling and kept in-frame beta chains. Identical CDR3 proteins give one entry, which carries the most common genes and DNA. The sample records some 300,000 distinct CDR3 sequences, 5.5% of which are singletons. Over 7% of the sample goes to the ten largest clones. Reading the label with the study, this specimen's time point is: pre-sensitization, week 0. The treatment or condition label here, explained by the study, means: therapeutic diphenylcyclopropenone sensitization with weekly scalp DPC. Sample: whole blood, taken in connection with sensitization to the hapten diphenylcyclopropenone (DPC). These receptors originate from a woman aged 18-29 years with alopecia areata. Some clones in this sample may be carry-over from other donors' samples.

This clonotype has ten or more counts. CDR3 coding DNA: TGTGCCAGCAGCTCCAGACTGAACACTGAAGCTTTCTTT. Its protein is CASSSRLNTEAFF. V and J are TRBV7-2 and TRBJ1-1; D unclear. The germline V and J ends were trimmed by 4 bases and 0 bases, with 6 bases remaining between them. CDR1 SGHTA and CDR2 FQGNSA come from the germline V gene. The CDR3 covers 13 residues.

The CDR3 here is CASTVTGGYTGELFF. The CDR3, as DNA: TGTGCCAGCACCGTTACAGGGGGATACACCGGGGAGCTGTTTTTT. The rearrangement uses TRBV11-2 and TRBJ2-2; 8 nucleotides align to TRBD1. There are 15 residues in the CDR3. Germline V CDR1 and CDR2: SGHAT, FQNNGV. The V gene end was trimmed by 7 bases and the J gene end by 3 bases; junction bases not matched to a gene: 7. The full variable domain, in which reference TRBV11-2 and TRBJ2-2 provide the parts outside the CDR3, is EAGVAQSPRYKIIEKRQSVAFWCNPISGHATLYWYQQILGQGPKLLIQFQNNGVVDDSQLPKDRFSAERLKGVDSTLKIQPAKLEDSAVYLCASTVTGGYTGELFFGEGSRLTVL.

The chain joins TRBV6-5 to TRBJ1-1; D is undetermined. The CDR3 totals 15 residues. The V end was cut by 5 bases, the J end by 0 bases, with 13 bases between. The germline V gene encodes CDR1 MNHEY and CDR2 SVGAGI. The CDR3 DNA reads as TGTGCCAGCAGTAAATATACAACCTTGAACACTGAAGCTTTCTTT. Protein sequence: CASSKYTTLNTEAFF.

This clonotype was seen more than once but under ten times. The V and J genes are TRBV11-2 and TRBJ2-3, with a tentative D call TRBD1 (5 bases). Germline V gene data show CDR1 as SGHAT and CDR2 as FQNNGV. V lost 4 bases and J 2 bases, leaving 13 bases between the germline ends. The CDR3 totals 15 residues. Here the CDR3 DNA reads TGTGCCAGCAGCTCCATAACGACAGACACAGATACGCAGTATTTT. The encoded protein is CASSSITTDTDTQYF.

This clonotype has just a few counts. This chain links TRBV6-2 or TRBV6-3 with TRBJ1-5; the D is unclear. This CDR3 contains 12 residues. V was clipped by 6 bases and J by 7 bases, with 10 bases between them. CDR1 is MNHEY, CDR2 SVGEGT, per germline. The CDR3 here is CASRAGRQPQHF. The CDR3, as DNA: TGTGCCAGCAGGGCCGGGAGACAGCCCCAGCATTTT.

There are many counts of this clonotype. The V and J genes are TRBV5-1 and TRBJ2-5, with D perhaps given as TRBD1 or TRBD2 (5 bases each). Germline CDR1 and CDR2: SGHRS and YFSETQ. The germline V and J ends were trimmed by 0 bases and 3 bases, with 6 bases remaining between them. The CDR3 is made up of 13 amino acids. CDR3 nucleotide sequence: TGCGCCAGCAGCTTGGTGGGGGAAGAGACCCAGTACTTC. This encodes CASSLVGEETQYF.

This clonotype was recorded at least ten times. The genes are TRBV7-2 and TRBJ2-2; D not certain. Trimming took 5 bases from V and 1 from J, leaving 8 bases between them. Germline loops: CDR1 SGHTA, CDR2 FQGNSA. CDR3 length: 14 amino acids. This CDR3 is CASSPLVNTGELFF. CDR3 nucleotide sequence: TGTGCCAGCAGCCCATTAGTGAACACCGGGGAGCTGTTTTTT.

In this sample, this clonotype turned up a few times. The rearrangement joins TRBV2 to TRBJ2-1, with D tentatively TRBD2 (6 bases). The CDR3 is 14 residues long. The V end lost 5 bases, the J end lost 7 bases, and 15 bases lay between the germline ends. Per germline, CDR1 SNHLY and CDR2 FYNNEI. DNA of the CDR3: TGTGCCAGCAGTAGCGGGCGAAAGAATAATGAGCAGTTCTTC. This sequence encodes CASSSGRKNNEQFF.

This clonotype has more than one count but fewer than ten. The rearrangement links TRBV4-3 to TRBJ1-1; D is perhaps TRBD1 (5 bases). The CDR3 runs to 15 residues. The germline CDR1 and CDR2 sequences are LGHNA and YSLEER. V lost 6 bases and J 1 base, leaving 15 bases between the germline ends. For the CDR3, the DNA is TGCGCCAGCAGTAAGTGGCGGGGCCCGAACACTGAAGCTTTCTTT. It translates to CASSKWRGPNTEAFF.

V and J are TRBV14 and TRBJ1-3; D remains unclear. The CDR3 runs 13 residues. Germline-derived CDR1 and CDR2 are SGHDN and FVKESK. Trimming took 0 bases from V and 4 from J, leaving 4 bases between them. CDR3 amino acids: CASSQEVGNTIYF. CDR3 DNA sequence: TGTGCCAGCAGCCAAGAAGTCGGAAACACCATATATTTT.

This clonotype was seen only a few times. The chain combines TRBV5-1 with TRBJ2-1; D is perhaps TRBD1 or TRBD2 (5 bases each). Germline V gene sequence: CDR1 SGHRS, CDR2 YFSETQ. V lost 0 bases, J lost 0 bases, and 10 bases lay in between. This CDR3 contains 16 residues. In DNA form, the CDR3 reads TGCGCCAGCAGCTTGGCCCCAGGGAGCTCCTACAATGAGCAGTTCTTC. This gives the protein CASSLAPGSSYNEQFF.

The CDR3 protein is CASSSQVYYGYTF. CDR3 DNA sequence: TGTGCCAGCAGCTCGCAGGTCTACTATGGCTACACCTTC. The chain uses TRBV5-6 and TRBJ1-2, with no clear D. The CDR3 is 13 amino acids. Trimming took off 3 bases at V and 3 bases at J, with 9 bases between the two ends. CDR1 is SGHDT, CDR2 YYEEEE, per germline.

In its sample, this clonotype was seen many times. The junction does not match germline at one end; this may be a read error. The genes are TRBV7-7 and TRBJ2-5; D is unresolved. Germline-derived CDR1 and CDR2 are SSHAT and FNYEAQ (reference sequence). The CDR3 has 14 amino acids. The chain's CDR3 is CASSLDPVKETQYF. CDR3 nucleotide sequence: TGTGCTAGCAGCTTAGACCCAGTCAAAGAGACCCAGTACTTC.

This clonotype has only a few counts. The gene calls are TRBV5-5 and TRBJ1-1, with D perhaps TRBD1 (5 bases). V dropped 2 bases and J dropped 4 bases, with 12 bases sitting between them. The V gene's germline CDR1 is SGHKS and CDR2 YYEKEE (reference sequence). The CDR3 length is 14 residues. CDR3 loop: CASSFRVLGTEAFF. CDR3 bases: TGTGCCAGCAGCTTCAGGGTATTGGGCACTGAAGCTTTCTTT.

This clonotype was recorded a few times. The rearrangement joins TRBV12-3 or TRBV12-4 to TRBJ2-5; unclear D gene. Trimming shortened V by 5 bases and J by 5 bases, and 15 bases separated the two germline ends. The CDR3 has 14 residues. CDR3 DNA: TGTGCCAGCAGTCCGTCAACTGGGGTCGAGACCCAGTACTTC. Protein product: CASSPSTGVETQYF.

The sample holds many counts of this clonotype. V gene TRBV20-1 combines with J gene TRBJ1-2; maybe TRBD1 (6 bases). With 6 bases removed from V and 6 bases from J, the gap between germline ends came to 17 bases. The CDR3 has 13 residues. CDR1 and CDR2 (germline): DFQATT, SNEGSKA (reference sequence). This CDR3 is CSALRRGGDGYTF. CDR3 nucleotides: TGCAGTGCCCTCCGGCGAGGGGGGGATGGCTACACCTTC.

This clonotype was recorded at least ten times. V gene TRBV5-1 combines with J gene TRBJ1-4; D not resolved. The CDR3 is made up of 14 amino acids. CDR1 is SGHRS and CDR2 is YFSETQ in the germline V gene. Deletions cut 3 bases from V and 0 bases from J, with 6 bases between. CDR3 protein: CASSSEATNEKLFF. Written as DNA, the CDR3 is TGCGCCAGCAGCTCAGAGGCAACTAATGAAAAACTGTTTTTT.

This clonotype has a handful of counts. The chain combines TRBV6-5 with TRBJ2-1; 8 nucleotides line up with TRBD2. Trimming at V came to 6 bases and at J to 3 bases, leaving 4 bases not matched to a gene. CDR1 MNHEY and CDR2 SVGAGI come from the germline V gene. This CDR3 region has 14 residues. CDR3 amino acids: CASSPAGVYNEQFF. DNA for the CDR3: TGTGCCAGCAGCCCAGCGGGGGTCTACAATGAGCAGTTCTTC.

This clonotype was recorded at least ten times. The V call is TRBV7-2, the J call TRBJ1-4; D uncertain. The CDR3 has 14 residues. Germline CDR1 SGHTA, CDR2 FQGNSA. The germline V and J ends were trimmed by 2 bases and 5 bases, with 9 bases remaining between them. CDR3 in DNA: TGTGCCAGCAGCTTAAAAAATGGGAATGAAAAACTGTTTTTT. It yields the protein CASSLKNGNEKLFF.

The V gene is TRBV10-3, the J gene TRBJ1-2; 8 nucleotides line up with TRBD1. Germline V gene data show CDR1 as ENHRY and CDR2 as SYGVKD. Trimming at V came to 4 bases and at J to 8 bases, leaving 6 bases not matched to a gene. CDR3 size: 13 residues. This CDR3 reads CAISGWTGKGYTF. Here the CDR3 DNA reads TGTGCCATCAGTGGATGGACAGGGAAAGGCTACACCTTC.

This chain joins TRBV11-3 and TRBJ2-1, with D maybe TRBD1 (5 bases). This CDR3 has 14 amino acids. V was cut by 2 bases and J by 3 bases, with 8 bases left in between. Per germline, CDR1 SGHNT and CDR2 YENEEA. The CDR3 here is CASSLKGFYNEQFF. The CDR3, as DNA: TGTGCCAGCAGCTTAAAGGGGTTCTACAATGAGCAGTTCTTC. The full variable domain, with the rest looked up from reference TRBV11-3 and TRBJ2-1, is EAGVVQSPRYKIIEKKQPVAFWCNPISGHNTLYWYLQNLGQGPELLIRYENEEAVDDSQLPKDRFSAERLKGVDSTLKIQPAELGDSAVYLCASSLKGFYNEQFFGPGTRLTVL.

This clonotype occurred many times. The rearrangement uses TRBV4-2 and TRBJ1-5; D gene uncertain. CDR1 LGHNA and CDR2 YNFKEQ come from the germline V gene. Between the trimmed V and J ends, which lost 0 bases and 5 bases, there was a span of 5 bases. The CDR3 contains 13 residues. CDR3 amino acids: CASSQEVDQPQHF. The CDR3 region has the DNA TGTGCCAGCAGCCAAGAAGTTGATCAGCCCCAGCATTTT.

The sample holds many counts of this clonotype. The chain has TRBV5-1 and TRBJ2-7; perhaps TRBD2 as D (6 bases). Trimming left V 3 bases short and J 3 bases short, with 10 bases between. The germline gives CDR1 SGHRS, CDR2 YFSETQ. This CDR3 region has 13 residues. Here the CDR3 reads CASSWDSGYEQYF. In DNA form, the CDR3 reads TGCGCCAGCAGCTGGGACTCAGGCTACGAGCAGTACTTC.

This chain links TRBV3-1 with TRBJ2-3; possible D gene TRBD2, 5 bases. The CDR3 runs 12 residues. Trimming pared 4 bases from V and 6 bases from J, leaving 8 bases between. CDR1 and CDR2 (germline): LGHDT, YNNKEL (reference sequence). CDR3 nucleotides: TGTGCCAGCAGCCCTAGCCACGATACGCAGTATTTT. It yields the protein CASSPSHDTQYF.

This clonotype was counted many times. This rearrangement joins TRBV6-2 or TRBV6-3 to TRBJ2-7, with D tentatively TRBD1 (6 bases). This CDR3 region has 15 residues. Trimming pared 5 bases from V and 2 bases from J, leaving 16 bases between. CDR1 is MNHEY, CDR2 SVGEGT, per germline. The CDR3 coding sequence is TGTGCCAGCAGTGGGCGGCCGGGACAAACCTACGAGCAGTACTTC. Translation gives CASSGRPGQTYEQYF.

This clonotype was seen at least ten times. The chain combines TRBV20-1 with TRBJ2-7; TRBD1 matches at 8 bases. V trimming: 3 bases; J trimming: 5 bases; junction bases outside the gene matches: 6. The germline V gene encodes CDR1 DFQATT and CDR2 SNEGSKA (reference sequence). The CDR3 runs to 13 residues. The CDR3 protein is CSASSDRGHEQYF. The CDR3 DNA reads TGCAGTGCTAGCTCCGACAGGGGACACGAGCAGTACTTC.